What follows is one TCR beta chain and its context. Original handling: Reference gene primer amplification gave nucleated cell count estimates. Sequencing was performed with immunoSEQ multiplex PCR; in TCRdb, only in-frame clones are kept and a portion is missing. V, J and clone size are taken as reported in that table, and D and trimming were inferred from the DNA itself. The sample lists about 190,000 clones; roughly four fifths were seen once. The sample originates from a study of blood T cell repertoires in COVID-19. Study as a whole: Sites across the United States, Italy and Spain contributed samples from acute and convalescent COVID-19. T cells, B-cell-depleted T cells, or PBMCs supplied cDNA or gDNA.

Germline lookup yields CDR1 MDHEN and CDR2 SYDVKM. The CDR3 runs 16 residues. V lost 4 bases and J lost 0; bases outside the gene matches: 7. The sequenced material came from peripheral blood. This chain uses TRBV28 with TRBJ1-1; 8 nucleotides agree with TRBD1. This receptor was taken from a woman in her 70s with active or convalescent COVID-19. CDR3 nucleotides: TGTGCCAGCAGTTCCCACAGGGGGACATTGAACACTGAAGCTTTCTTT. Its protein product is CASSSHRGTLNTEAFF.